Listed below are T cell receptor beta chains from one sample, sequenced in a study of T cells in Graves' hyperthyroidism and ophthalmopathy. TCRdb redid the calling of the multiplex PCR reads with MiXCR, one entry per CDR3 protein. The repertoire has about 540,000 distinct CDR3 sequences, around 46% of them found once; the top ten carry nearly 8.5%. Sequencing used peripheral blood or thyroid tissue (not recorded which). These receptors came from a woman aged 18-29 years with Graves' hyperthyroidism. Each CDR3 is given with its conserved first and last residue. A D gene is named only where the DNA matches it firmly. A clone size is listed for some rows: how often the clone was seen (once, few, many), or a class if it is expanded.

j_gene	abundance	d_gene	v_gene	CDR3nt	CDR3aa
TRBJ1-5	many	.	TRBV15	TGTGCCACCCGGACAGATAGCAATCAGCCCCAGCATTTT	CATRTDSNQPQHF
TRBJ1-1	.	.	TRBV10-3	TGTGCCAGCAGTTACACGTTGAACACTGAAGCTTTCTTT	CASSYTLNTEAFF
TRBJ1-2	.	.	TRBV10-3	TGTGCCATCAGTGAGGAAGGGTTCTATGGCTACACCTTC	CAISEEGFYGYTF
TRBJ2-7	many	.	TRBV7-2	TGTGCCAGCAGCTTAGGGGTAGCGGTCTCCTACGAGCAGTACTTC	CASSLGVAVSYEQYF
TRBJ2-7	.	TRBD2	TRBV29-1	TGCAGCGTCGATACCGGGACTAGCTCCTACGAGCAGTACTTC	CSVDTGTSSYEQYF
TRBJ1-1	many	TRBD1	TRBV15	TGTGCCACCAGCAGGACAGGGATACGGACTGAAGCTTTCTTT	CATSRTGIRTEAFF
TRBJ1-4	few	.	TRBV2	TGTGCCAGCAGGGACACTGAAAAACTGTTTTTT	CASRDTEKLFF
TRBJ2-7	.	TRBD2	TRBV20-1	TGCAGCTCCAGCGGGAACAGGCCCTACGAGCAGTACTTC	CSSSGNRPYEQYF
TRBJ2-7	.	.	TRBV11-1	TGTGCCAGCAGCGCCGGGGCAGGGGCTTCCGAGCAGTACTTC	CASSAGAGASEQYF
TRBJ2-7	many	.	TRBV29-1	TGCAGCGCGGACGGTCTGGGGAACGAGCAGTACTTC	CSADGLGNEQYF
TRBJ2-5	.	TRBD2	TRBV9	TGTGCCAGCAGCGTCGGGACTAGCGGTCTAATGGAGACCCAGTACTTC	CASSVGTSGLMETQYF